This is a list of T cell receptor beta chains from one sample in a study of beta chain features in type 1 diabetes. TCRdb's copy holds only in-frame clones and misses some; the assay was immunoSEQ multiplex PCR. This sample carries roughly 300,000 clones, approximately 15% of them seen once, and the ten largest clones take 0.017%. Sequenced: naive CD4+ T cells from blood. The source is a man aged 25 to 40 with type 1 diabetes. CDR3s include the opening cysteine and the closing phenylalanine or tryptophan. Each record gives: J gene, clone size, D gene, V gene, CDR3 DNA, CDR3 protein. A D gene is named only where the DNA matches it firmly. The size field is filled for only some rows; it gives once, few, many or a size class.

>TRBJ2-3|few|.|TRBV5-4
TGTGCCAGCAGCTTGGCCGGTACAGATACGCAGTATTTT
CASSLAGTDTQYF
>TRBJ2-1|.|.|TRBV16
TGTGCCAGCAGCCAAGTAGCCTTCAATGAGCAGTTCTTC
CASSQVAFNEQFF
>TRBJ2-5|few|TRBD2|TRBV5-1
TGCGCCAGCAGCCCGGGACTAGCGGGAGGCGAAGAGACCCAGTACTTC
CASSPGLAGGEETQYF
>TRBJ2-7|few|.|TRBV5-1
TGCGCCAGCAGCTTACCTGGACAGAACGAGCAGTACTTC
CASSLPGQNEQYF
>TRBJ2-5|few|.|TRBV5-4
TGTGCCAGCAGCTTGGGACAGAGGGAGACCCAGTACTTC
CASSLGQRETQYF
>TRBJ2-1|few|TRBD1|TRBV11-1
TGTGCCAGCAGCTCAAGGGGGGGACAGGGCTCCTACAATGAGCAGTTCTTC
CASSSRGGQGSYNEQFF
>TRBJ1-5|few|.|TRBV28
TGTGCCAGCAGCCAGGGGTCGGGCAATCAGCCCCAGCATTTT
CASSQGSGNQPQHF
>TRBJ2-7|.|TRBD1|TRBV7-9
TGTGCCAGCAGCGTGGACAGGGGGTACGAGCAGTACTTC
CASSVDRGYEQYF
>TRBJ1-3|few|.|TRBV6-6
TGTGCCAGCAGGCTTAGGGAGTCTGGAAACACCATATATTTT
CASRLRESGNTIYF
>TRBJ2-7|.|.|TRBV21-1
TGTGCCAGCAGCAAAGCAGGGACAGGGGCCAACGAGCAGTACTTC
CASSKAGTGANEQYF
>TRBJ2-7|.|.|TRBV5-6
TGTGCCAGCAGCTCTACCTACGAGCAGTACTTC
CASSSTYEQYF
>TRBJ2-5|few|.|TRBV2
TGTGCCAGCAGTGCGTCTCGGGGGAAAGAGACCCAGTACTTC
CASSASRGKETQYF
>TRBJ2-7|once|TRBD2|TRBV18
TGTGCCAGCTCACCAACTAGCGGGTGGGCCGAGCAGTACTTC
CASSPTSGWAEQYF
>TRBJ2-1|few|.|TRBV28
TGTGCCAGCAGCTCCGGGACTTTACCCAATGAGCAGTTCTTC
CASSSGTLPNEQFF
>TRBJ1-5|few|.|TRBV28
TGTGCCAGCAGTTTAGGAGGGAACAATCAGCCCCAGCATTTT
CASSLGGNNQPQHF
>TRBJ2-1|few|TRBD2|TRBV7-3
TGTGCCAGCAGCTTAAGACTAGCGGGAGCAGGTGAGCAGTTCTTC
CASSLRLAGAGEQFF
>TRBJ2-7|few|TRBD1|TRBV28
TGTGCCAGCAGGGTGGACAGGGCGACCCCCTACGAGCAGTACTTC
CASRVDRATPYEQYF
>TRBJ2-5|.|.|TRBV25-1
TGTGCCAGCAGTTCTTCCCATGACTTGCATGAGCAGTACTTC
CASSSSHDLHEQYF
>TRBJ2-1|.|TRBD1|TRBV28
TGTGCCAGCAGTCCTGGACAGGCCTCGGGGAATGAGCAGTTCTTC
CASSPGQASGNEQFF
>TRBJ2-7|few|TRBD1|TRBV19
TGTGCCAGTAGCCGGACAGGGACGGGCTACGAGCAGTACTTC
CASSRTGTGYEQYF
>TRBJ2-1|.|.|TRBV6-4
TGTGCCAGCAGCGAAGGTACAGGTACCCCTTGGTTCTTC
CASSEGTGTPWFF
>TRBJ1-2|few|.|TRBV5-4
TGTGCCAGCAGCCCTACTCAGACGACAGACCATCGTGGCTACACCTTC
CASSPTQTTDHRGYTF
>TRBJ1-1|.|.|TRBV18
TGTGCCAGCTCACCCTCCAGGGGAGCTTTCTTT
CASSPSRGAFF
>TRBJ2-3|.|.|TRBV7-8
TGTGCCAGCAGCAACAGGGCGAACACAGATACGCAGTATTTT
CASSNRANTDTQYF
>TRBJ2-3|few|TRBD2|TRBV4-2
TGTGCCAGCAGCCAAGATCGGACTAGCGGGAGGGGGAGGAGGACGCAGTATTTT
CASSQDRTSGRGRRTQYF
>TRBJ2-1|few|.|TRBV28
TGTGCCAGTGCCCGGGACACCCGGCGGAATGAGCAGTTCTTC
CASARDTRRNEQFF
>TRBJ2-5|.|.|TRBV5-1
TGCGCCAGCAGCCCAGCAGGGTTACAAGAGACCCAGTACTTC
CASSPAGLQETQYF
>TRBJ2-7|few|TRBD2|TRBV18
TGTGCCAGCTCCCGGGAAACCTCCGGGACGGGAGGATACGAGCAGTACTTC
CASSRETSGTGGYEQYF
>TRBJ2-1|few|TRBD2|TRBV7-9
TGTGCCAGCAGCTTAGGACTAGCCTACTACAATGAGCAGTTCTTC
CASSLGLAYYNEQFF
>TRBJ2-7|few|.|TRBV7-3
TGTGCCAGCAGCTTAACTGGAGGGGGCAGGTACGAGCAGTACTTC
CASSLTGGGRYEQYF
>TRBJ1-4|few|TRBD1|TRBV9
TGTGCCAGCAGCTCAGGGACAGGGAACTGGGATGAAAAACTGTTTTTT
CASSSGTGNWDEKLFF
>TRBJ2-7|.|.|TRBV5-6
TGTGCCAGCAGCTTTACAGGGCCCTACGAGCAGTACTTC
CASSFTGPYEQYF
>TRBJ2-1|few|TRBD1|TRBV5-6
TGTGCCAGCAGCTTGGACAGGGGGATCTACAATGAGCAGTTCTTC
CASSLDRGIYNEQFF